The 27 T cell receptor beta chains below were found in one sample sequenced in a study of blood T cell repertoires in COVID-19. Here immunoSEQ multiplex PCR was the method, and the copy in TCRdb shows in-frame clones only, minus some. The top ten clones hold almost 8.5% of a sample with under 150,000 clones, roughly 84% of them seen once. The sequencing input was peripheral blood. Receptors were obtained from a woman between 70 and 85 years old who had recovered from COVID-19.

This chain uses TRBV28 with TRBJ2-4; TRBD2 agrees at 7 bases. The CDR3 is 15 amino acids. The germline V gene has CDR1 MDHEN and CDR2 SYDVKM. V gave up 2 bases and J gave up 3 bases; unmatched junction bases: 4. CDR3 nucleotides: TGTGCCAGCAGTTTAGGGGGGGATAGCAAAAACATTCAGTACTTC. This translates into CASSLGGDSKNIQYF.

The chain uses TRBV5-1 and TRBJ2-7; a possible D gene is TRBD1 (6 bases). The V and J ends lost 4 bases and 2 bases respectively, with 13 bases between them. The CDR3 covers 14 residues. CDR1 is SGHRS and CDR2 is YFSETQ in the germline V gene. CDR3 protein: CASSELQGPYEQYF. The CDR3 coding sequence is TGCGCCAGCAGCGAGCTACAGGGCCCCTACGAGCAGTACTTC.

The chain recombines TRBV3-1 (or the pseudogene TRBV3-2) with TRBJ2-7, with 10 bases that match TRBD1. CDR3 length: 14 amino acids. With V trimmed by 6 bases and J by 2 bases, 4 bases remained unmatched. Looked up from germline, CDR1 is LGHDT and CDR2 is YNNKEL (reference sequence). The CDR3: CASRGDRGTYEQYF. CDR3 bases: TGTGCCAGCAGGGGGGACAGGGGAACCTACGAGCAGTACTTC.

The chain carries TRBV20-1 and TRBJ2-1; no reliable D call. Germline CDR1 and CDR2: DFQATT and SNEGSKA (reference sequence). Deletions cut 3 bases from V and 6 bases from J, with 15 bases between. The CDR3 is made up of 14 amino acids. This chain's CDR3 is CSASRSSNVNEQFF. For the CDR3, the DNA is TGCAGTGCTAGTCGGTCTAGTAACGTCAATGAGCAGTTCTTC.

J is TRBJ2-5 and V is TRBV2; tentatively, D is TRBD2 (5 bases). Germline values: CDR1 SNHLY, CDR2 FYNNEI. V lost 9 bases to trimming and J lost 4 bases, with 9 bases between them. CDR3 length equals 11 residues. This CDR3 reads CARRRGETQYF. The CDR3 bases are TGTGCCAGAAGACGGGGAGAGACCCAGTACTTC.

This sequence joins TRBV2 and TRBJ1-2; D unclear. With 8 bases removed from V and 2 bases from J, the gap between germline ends came to 15 bases. CDR1 is SNHLY and CDR2 is FYNNEI in the germline V gene. This CDR3 contains 14 residues. The CDR3 nucleotides are TGTGCCAGCCTGAGGTTTGGCTTAAACTATGGCTACACCTTC. This encodes CASLRFGLNYGYTF.

The chain joins TRBV6-5 to TRBJ1-6; TRBD1 matches at 9 bases. Trimming removed 4 bases from V and 14 bases from J; junction bases left unmatched: 6. This CDR3 is 13 amino acids long. Looked up from germline, CDR1 is MNHEY and CDR2 is SVGAGI. CDR3 in DNA: TGTGCCAGCAGTTTTCGGACAGGGGTAGCCCTCCACTTT. Amino acid sequence: CASSFRTGVALHF.

This rearrangement joins TRBV29-1 to TRBJ2-5; possible D gene TRBD1, 5 bases. The V gene lost 3 bases and the J gene lost 7 bases, with 15 bases spanning the gap. The CDR3 runs 13 residues. Looked up from germline, CDR1 is SQVTM and CDR2 is ANQGSEA. The CDR3 loop is CSVEGLIRGTQYF. The CDR3, as DNA: TGCAGCGTTGAGGGGCTAATTAGGGGGACCCAGTACTTC.

This rearrangement joins TRBV7-9 to TRBJ1-2; D unresolved. Germline loops: CDR1 SEHNR, CDR2 FQNEAQ (reference sequence). CDR3 size: 18 residues. V shed 2 bases and J shed 1 base, with 20 bases lying between them. The DNA for the CDR3 is TGTGCCAGCAGCTTATACGGGTCTAGCCGAACATTTAACTATGGCTACACCTTC. This sequence encodes CASSLYGSSRTFNYGYTF.

The V and J genes are TRBV3-1 (or the pseudogene TRBV3-2) and TRBJ1-1; a possible D gene is TRBD1 (5 bases). From germline, CDR1 is LGHDT and CDR2 YNNKEL (reference sequence). With 4 bases removed from V and 4 bases from J, the gap between germline ends came to 19 bases. The CDR3 consists of 16 residues. CDR3 in DNA: TGTGCCAGCAGCCCTCGACATAGCGGGGGAAGCACTGAAGCTTTCTTT. Translation gives CASSPRHSGGSTEAFF.

The chain has TRBV3-1 (or the pseudogene TRBV3-2) and TRBJ2-2; TRBD2 is a possible D gene (6 bases). The CDR3 spans 16 residues. Germline CDR1 reads LGHDT; CDR2 reads YNNKEL (reference sequence). Trimming removed 4 bases at V and 7 bases at J, with 19 bases between. The CDR3 here is CASSLVPGEAVGELFF. The CDR3 DNA reads TGTGCCAGCAGCCTGGTTCCGGGAGAAGCTGTCGGGGAGCTGTTTTTT.

The rearrangement links TRBV4-2 to TRBJ2-1; 13 nucleotides line up with TRBD2. Germline trimming cut 1 base from V and 8 bases from J; bases unmatched to any gene: 2. This CDR3 spans 15 amino acids. CDR1 is LGHNA and CDR2 is YNFKEQ in the germline V gene. The CDR3 is CASSQALAGGHEQFF. The CDR3 coding sequence is TGTGCCAGCAGCCAAGCACTAGCGGGAGGGCATGAGCAGTTCTTC.

The V and J genes are TRBV28 and TRBJ1-1; D may be TRBD1 (5 bases). V lost 7 bases to trimming and J lost 0 bases, with 12 bases between them. The CDR3 covers 14 residues. Germline CDR1 and CDR2: MDHEN and SYDVKM. The CDR3 is CASTPAGLNTEAFF. The CDR3 region has the DNA TGTGCCAGCACCCCCGCAGGGTTGAACACTGAAGCTTTCTTT.

Of note for this clone: At one of its ends the junction is not consistent with the germline gene, which may arise from a read error. V is TRBV7-7 and J is TRBJ1-1, with 8 bases lining up with TRBD1. The V gene's germline CDR1 is SSHAT and CDR2 FNYEAQ (reference sequence). The CDR3 length is 16 residues. CDR3 sequence: CASSPLHNTGGTEAFF. The CDR3, as DNA: TGTGCTAGCAGCCCCCTGCACAATACAGGGGGGACTGAAGCTTTCTTT.

The V and J genes are TRBV5-1 and TRBJ1-2; D is possibly TRBD1 (5 bases). V lost 4 bases to trimming and J lost 8 bases, with 15 bases between them. The CDR3 runs to 13 residues. Germline values: CDR1 SGHRS, CDR2 YFSETQ. The CDR3 DNA sequence: TGCGCCAGCAGCGTGGGGCACCGGAGAGGCTACACCTTC. It specifies CASSVGHRRGYTF. The complete variable domain, with remaining parts taken from reference TRBV5-1 and TRBJ1-2, reads KAGVTQTPRYLIKTRGQQVTLSCSPISGHRSVSWYQQTPGQGLQFLFEYFSETQRNKGNFPGRFSGRQFSNSRSEMNVSTLELGDSALYLCASSVGHRRGYTFGSGTRLTVV.

The V gene is TRBV7-2, the J gene TRBJ2-4; tentatively, D is TRBD2 (6 bases). The CDR3 is 14 residues long. Trimming removed 2 bases at V and 5 bases at J, with 10 bases between. CDR1 and CDR2 from the germline V gene are SGHTA and FQGNSA. The DNA for the CDR3 is TGTGCCAGCAGCTTAAGGCGGGGAGAAAACATTCAGTACTTC. The encoded protein is CASSLRRGENIQYF.

J is TRBJ2-3 and V is TRBV6-5; TRBD2 is a possible D gene (6 bases). Germline V gives CDR1 MNHEY, CDR2 SVGAGI. The CDR3 covers 14 residues. V was pared by 0 bases and J by 9 bases, with 13 bases between. The chain's CDR3 is CASSYSPGLPTQYF. The DNA for the CDR3 is TGTGCCAGCAGTTACTCACCGGGACTCCCAACGCAGTATTTT.

V usage is TRBV28 and J usage is TRBJ2-1, with 7 bases identical to TRBD2. After removal of 4 bases from V and 15 bases from J, the junction contained 9 bases not matched to a gene. The CDR3 consists of 12 residues. Germline loops: CDR1 MDHEN, CDR2 SYDVKM. In DNA form, the CDR3 reads TGTGCCAGCAGTTCGGGACTATCGCCCGCGTTCTTC. Its protein is CASSSGLSPAFF. The entire variable domain, with the rest obtained from reference TRBV28 and TRBJ2-1, is as follows: DVKVTQSSRYLVKRTGEKVFLECVQDMDHENMFWYRQDPGLGLRLIYFSYDVKMKEKGDIPEGYSVSREKKERFSLILESASTNQTSMYLCASSSGLSPAFFGPGTRLTVL.

The chain couples TRBV3-1 (or the pseudogene TRBV3-2) to TRBJ2-1; 8 bases are a match to TRBD1. Germline V gene lookup returns CDR1 LGHDT and CDR2 YNNKEL (reference sequence). This CDR3 spans 19 amino acids. J gave up 3 bases and V 4 bases, and 17 bases lay outside the gene matches. Here the CDR3 reads CASSPTGEVNDGDYNEQFF. CDR3 nucleotide sequence: TGTGCCAGCAGCCCGACAGGGGAGGTTAATGACGGGGACTACAATGAGCAGTTCTTC.

The chain joins TRBV3-1 (or the pseudogene TRBV3-2) to TRBJ2-5; TRBD2 is a possible D gene (5 bases). The CDR3 consists of 20 residues. V was cut by 0 bases and J by 1 base, with 24 bases left in between. CDR1 LGHDT and CDR2 YNNKEL come from the germline V gene (reference sequence). CDR3 sequence: CASSQDHVGGPILRQETQYF. The CDR3, as DNA: TGTGCCAGCAGCCAAGACCATGTTGGAGGCCCCATTCTTCGCCAAGAGACCCAGTACTTC.

The rearrangement links TRBV6-5 to TRBJ2-7, with 7 bases matching TRBD2. V shed 6 bases and J 2 bases; nucleotides not matched to a gene: 10. Germline V gene sequence: CDR1 MNHEY, CDR2 SVGAGI. This CDR3 has 15 amino acids. The CDR3 protein is CASRSATSFPYEQYF. In nucleotides, the CDR3 is TGTGCCAGCAGGTCGGCGACTAGCTTCCCCTACGAGCAGTACTTC.

The V gene is TRBV7-2, the J gene TRBJ2-7, with TRBD1 matching over 8 bases. This CDR3 comprises 14 residues. V was pared by 3 bases and J by 5 bases, with 6 bases of the junction left unmatched. CDR1 and CDR2 from the germline V gene are SGHTA and FQGNSA. CDR3 nucleotide sequence: TGTGCCAGCAGCTTCCGGACAGGGACCCACGAGCAGTACTTC. Its translation: CASSFRTGTHEQYF.

The rearrangement joins TRBV5-1 to TRBJ2-1, with TRBD2 matching 16 bases. The CDR3 has 15 amino acids. Trimming removed 4 bases from V and 12 bases from J; junction bases left unmatched: 7. Germline V gives CDR1 SGHRS, CDR2 YFSETQ. The CDR3 nucleotides are TGCGCCAGCAGCGGGACTAGCGGGGGGGTACTCGGGCAGTTCTTC. Translated: CASSGTSGGVLGQFF.

This rearrangement joins TRBV5-4 to TRBJ2-1, with 9 positions matching TRBD2. The CDR3 loop spans 16 amino acids. Germline V lookup: CDR1 SGHNT, CDR2 YYREEE (reference sequence). Trimming cost V 1 base and J 10 bases; bases outside gene matches: 12. The CDR3 here is CASSLSVAGANEEQFF. The CDR3 region has the DNA TGTGCCAGCAGCTTGTCCGTAGCGGGAGCCAATGAAGAGCAGTTCTTC.

The chain's CDR3 is CAWSLTGDQPQHF. In DNA form, the CDR3 reads TGTGCCTGGAGTCTGACAGGGGATCAGCCCCAGCATTTT. The rearrangement links TRBV30 to TRBJ1-5; 8 positions agree with TRBD1. The CDR3 contains 13 residues. With V trimmed by 2 bases and J by 5 bases, 2 bases remained unmatched. Germline V gene lookup returns CDR1 GTSNPN and CDR2 SVGIG (reference sequence). The full variable domain, completed using reference TRBV30 and TRBJ1-5, is SQTIHQWPATLVQPVGSPLSLECTVEGTSNPNLYWYRQAAGRGLQLLFYSVGIGQISSEVPQNLSASRPQDRQFILSSKKLLLSDSGFYLCAWSLTGDQPQHFGDGTRLSIL.

This chain links TRBV6-5 with TRBJ2-1; D ambiguous. This CDR3 has 12 residues. Germline CDR1 reads MNHEY; CDR2 reads SVGAGI. This CDR3 reads CASTISYNEQFF. The CDR3 DNA reads TGTGCATCAACGATCAGCTACAATGAGCAGTTCTTC.

V and J are TRBV7-9 and TRBJ1-2; D is unclear. This CDR3 region has 16 residues. V was clipped by 10 bases and J by 4 bases, with 25 bases between them. Germline CDR1 and CDR2: SEHNR and FQNEAQ (reference sequence). CDR3 loop: CAILSAEHTSFYGYTF. The CDR3 DNA reads TGTGCCATCCTTTCTGCGGAGCATACTTCCTTCTATGGCTACACCTTC.